The rows below give T cell receptor beta chains drawn from one sample of a study of blood T cell repertoires in COVID-19. Assay used: immunoSEQ multiplex PCR; TCRdb lists only in-frame clones, some missing. The top ten hold less than 6.5% of the sample, which has some 220,000 clones, roughly 85% seen once. Sample: peripheral blood. These receptors originate from a man in his forties or fifties with COVID-19, enrolled during active disease. The CDR3 runs from the conserved cysteine through the conserved F or W. The order of the fields is J gene, D gene, V gene, clone size, CDR3 length, CDR3 DNA, CDR3 protein. The D gene is left open where the match is weak. Size is omitted from some rows. Given values are once, few, many or a class for expanded clones.

>TRBJ2-7|TRBD1|TRBV5-8|-|16
TGTGCCAGCAGCCCAGAGCGCTGGACAGGGACGTACGAGCAGTACTTC
CASSPERWTGTYEQYF
>TRBJ2-1|-|TRBV7-3|-|11
TGTGCCAGCAGCTTAGGGCCGGAGCAGTTCTTC
CASSLGPEQFF
>TRBJ2-2|TRBD1|TRBV9|-|16
TGTGCCAGCAGCCCCCCCCGGACAGGGAGCACCGGGGAGCTGTTTTTT
CASSPPRTGSTGELFF
>TRBJ2-3|TRBD2|TRBV9|once|17
TGTGCCAGCAGCGTAGGGGTCGCGGGACTAAACACAGATACGCAGTATTTT
CASSVGVAGLNTDTQYF
>TRBJ1-2|TRBD1|TRBV27|-|16
TGTGCCAGCAAACCTGAGGGGACAGGGACTCCGAATGGCTACACCTTC
CASKPEGTGTPNGYTF
>TRBJ1-5|-|TRBV6-2/TRBV6-3|-|15
TGTGCCAGCAGTTACTCTGGTGGGGCCAATCAGCCCCAGCATTTT
CASSYSGGANQPQHF
>TRBJ2-7|TRBD2|TRBV5-1|few|17
TGCGCCAGCAGCTCGGGACTAGCGGGGGGCCCAGATGGTGAGCAGTACTTC
CASSSGLAGGPDGEQYF
>TRBJ2-3|TRBD2|TRBV18|-|16
TGTGCCAGCTCACCACGGCGCGGGGGAGGTACAGATACGCAGTATTTT
CASSPRRGGGTDTQYF
>TRBJ2-7|TRBD1|TRBV3-1/TRBV3-2|few|16
TGTGCCAGCAGCCAAGATTGGGACAGGGGGCGGTCCGAGCAGTACTTC
CASSQDWDRGRSEQYF
>TRBJ1-1|TRBD1|TRBV20-1|-|11
TGCAGTGCTCCGACAGGGCCTGAAGCTTTCTTT
CSAPTGPEAFF
>TRBJ2-7|TRBD1|TRBV7-9|-|17
TGTGCCAGCAGCTTATTCCCCGGGACAGGGGCCAGCTACGAGCAGTACTTC
CASSLFPGTGASYEQYF
>TRBJ2-7|TRBD2|TRBV5-1|once|15
TGCGCCAGCAGGCCGACTAGCGGGGTTACCTACGAGCAGTACTTC
CASRPTSGVTYEQYF
>TRBJ2-4|TRBD2|TRBV3-1/TRBV3-2|-|19
TGTGCCAGCAGCCAAGGTCTGCGGGGGGCCGACGTCGGTAAAAACATTCAGTACTTC
CASSQGLRGADVGKNIQYF
>TRBJ1-4|-|TRBV28|-|11
TGTGCAGCTTACACGGGTGAAAAACTGTTTTTT
CAAYTGEKLFF
>TRBJ1-2|-|TRBV4-1|-|17
TGCGCCAGCAGCCAAGATCCCCGGGCGTCGGAGGTCTATGGCTACACCTTC
CASSQDPRASEVYGYTF
>TRBJ2-3|TRBD2|TRBV30|-|15
TGTGCCGCTCGGGATAGCGGGCCTAGCACAGATACGCAGTATTTT
CAARDSGPSTDTQYF
>TRBJ1-2|-|TRBV10-2|-|15
TGCGCCAGCAGTGAGACCGCGGGTCGCTTCTATGGCTACACCTTC
CASSETAGRFYGYTF
>TRBJ1-6|-|TRBV30|-|16
TGTGCCTGGACCCGGACAGTAAGCTCCTATAATTCACCCCTCCACTTT
CAWTRTVSSYNSPLHF
>TRBJ2-4|TRBD1|TRBV3-1/TRBV3-2|-|16
TGTGCCAGCAGCCCGGACAGGGTTAGGGCCAAAAACATTCAGTACTTC
CASSPDRVRAKNIQYF
>TRBJ2-7|TRBD2|TRBV14|-|15
TGTGCCAGCAGCCAAGAGTCGGGGGGGATCTACGAGCAGTACTTC
CASSQESGGIYEQYF
>TRBJ2-5|TRBD1|TRBV27|-|15
TGTGCCAGCAGTGACGGACAGGGGAGTTGGGAGACCCAGTACTTC
CASSDGQGSWETQYF
>TRBJ1-4|TRBD1|TRBV19|-|16
TGTGCCAGTCGCCCGGGACAGGGACAGGGCGATGAAAAACTGTTTTTT
CASRPGQGQGDEKLFF
>TRBJ1-2|TRBD1|TRBV5-1|-|15
TGCGCCAGCAGCCCAAGGGACAGGGGGGACTATGGCTACACCTTC
CASSPRDRGDYGYTF
>TRBJ2-1|TRBD2|TRBV7-9|-|17
TGTGCCAGCAGCCTACCCCTCGGAAGCGGGGATTACAATGAGCAGTTCTTC
CASSLPLGSGDYNEQFF
>TRBJ2-3|TRBD2|TRBV29-1|-|16
TGCAGCGTTGTTAGCGGAGCGGGGGGTTTCACAGATACGCAGTATTTT
CSVVSGAGGFTDTQYF